This is a list of T cell receptor beta chains from one sample in a study of metastatic and nonmetastatic thyroid tumors. MiXCR reprocessed the PCR reads for TCRdb. The sample records about 15,000 clones, around a third being singletons. Sequences were obtained from tumor tissue. The receptors originated from a male donor with papillary thyroid cancer or a benign thyroid nodule (not recorded which). Some clones in this sample may be carry-over from other donors' samples. Both conserved end residues are trimmed from each CDR3. For some rows the clone size is stated as once, few or many, or as a class when expanded; others skip it.

v_gene: TRBV20-1
j_gene: TRBJ2-4
abundance: many
CDR3aa: SAKIGATSV

v_gene: TRBV28
j_gene: TRBJ1-5
abundance: few
CDR3aa: ASSMGPPQPQN

v_gene: TRBV7-6
j_gene: TRBJ2-7
abundance: many
CDR3aa: ASSLAFYASSYEQY

v_gene: TRBV12-3/TRBV12-4
j_gene: TRBJ2-7
abundance: medium-sized
CDR3aa: ASSTSDRASPSDYEQY

v_gene: TRBV5-1
j_gene: TRBJ2-7
abundance: .
CDR3aa: ASSLFHRDYRVDEQY

v_gene: TRBV20-1
j_gene: TRBJ2-7
abundance: .
CDR3aa: SARYQLASYEQY

v_gene: TRBV5-1
j_gene: TRBJ1-2
abundance: medium-sized
CDR3aa: ASSSDFNYGYT

v_gene: TRBV20-1
j_gene: TRBJ2-3
abundance: .
CDR3aa: SANRDIGTDTQY

v_gene: TRBV10-1
j_gene: TRBJ2-7
abundance: .
CDR3aa: ASSPDWAKRYEQY

v_gene: TRBV27
j_gene: TRBJ2-7
abundance: few
CDR3aa: ASSFSTSGNYEQY

v_gene: TRBV20-1
j_gene: TRBJ2-7
abundance: many
CDR3aa: SARPPREGFYEQY

v_gene: TRBV7-9
j_gene: TRBJ2-1
abundance: medium-sized
CDR3aa: ASSTGQGTYNEQF

v_gene: TRBV13
j_gene: TRBJ2-3
abundance: many
CDR3aa: ASSVGLAGGADTQY

v_gene: TRBV2
j_gene: TRBJ2-5
abundance: many
CDR3aa: ASSVGGGFETQY

v_gene: TRBV6-5
j_gene: TRBJ1-1
abundance: few
CDR3aa: ASSYSANTEAF

v_gene: TRBV6-1
j_gene: TRBJ2-5
abundance: few
CDR3aa: ASSHPWGLAGNQETQY

v_gene: TRBV13
j_gene: TRBJ1-1
abundance: many
CDR3aa: ASGLENTEAF

v_gene: TRBV6-4
j_gene: TRBJ2-3
abundance: .
CDR3aa: ASSGSGGSADTQY

v_gene: TRBV11-2
j_gene: TRBJ2-1
abundance: once
CDR3aa: ASTRTVALSSYNEQF

v_gene: TRBV4-1
j_gene: TRBJ1-1
abundance: .
CDR3aa: ASSQAATNSNTEAF

v_gene: TRBV28
j_gene: TRBJ2-2
abundance: few
CDR3aa: ASSTQGANTGELF

v_gene: TRBV9
j_gene: TRBJ2-3
abundance: many
CDR3aa: ASTLGLAGGDTQY

v_gene: TRBV5-1
j_gene: TRBJ2-1
abundance: .
CDR3aa: ASSLANEQF

v_gene: TRBV20-1
j_gene: TRBJ1-6
abundance: .
CDR3aa: SAREMDMGDNSPLH

v_gene: TRBV5-1
j_gene: TRBJ1-3
abundance: large
CDR3aa: ASSLAPTQAGNTIY

v_gene: TRBV28
j_gene: TRBJ1-6
abundance: medium-sized
CDR3aa: AGRTVNSYNSPLH

v_gene: TRBV3-1
j_gene: TRBJ2-1
abundance: many
CDR3aa: ASSQDEDQTYNEQF

v_gene: TRBV11-1
j_gene: TRBJ1-3
abundance: .
CDR3aa: ASSFHQGGSGNTIY

v_gene: TRBV5-1
j_gene: TRBJ1-2
abundance: .
CDR3aa: ASSSQGLGYGYT

v_gene: TRBV28
j_gene: TRBJ1-1
abundance: .
CDR3aa: ASSLLLTEAF

v_gene: TRBV27
j_gene: TRBJ2-7
abundance: few
CDR3aa: ASSLSRDSNYEQY

v_gene: TRBV2
j_gene: TRBJ1-5
abundance: few
CDR3aa: ASSGQEVNQPQH

v_gene: TRBV28
j_gene: TRBJ1-2
abundance: .
CDR3aa: ASSQDREYGYT

v_gene: TRBV15
j_gene: TRBJ1-2
abundance: .
CDR3aa: ATSRGYSTGTDYGYT

v_gene: TRBV10-3
j_gene: TRBJ2-7
abundance: .
CDR3aa: DSGGRVDEQY

v_gene: TRBV20-1
j_gene: TRBJ2-3
abundance: once
CDR3aa: TLGGTSGGLKDKQY

v_gene: TRBV24-1
j_gene: TRBJ2-1
abundance: .
CDR3aa: ATSRTYNEQF

v_gene: TRBV9
j_gene: TRBJ1-2
abundance: .
CDR3aa: ASSAYGQSYGYT

v_gene: TRBV3-1
j_gene: TRBJ2-2
abundance: .
CDR3aa: ASSPRQGPTGELF

v_gene: TRBV6-6
j_gene: TRBJ2-1
abundance: many
CDR3aa: ASSYTGDEQF

v_gene: TRBV5-4
j_gene: TRBJ2-7
abundance: many
CDR3aa: ASSLDQGAFSEQY

v_gene: TRBV6-1
j_gene: TRBJ1-2
abundance: few
CDR3aa: ASSEIRGARGYT

v_gene: TRBV28
j_gene: TRBJ2-1
abundance: few
CDR3aa: ASSSSLAGGSGEQF

v_gene: TRBV28
j_gene: TRBJ1-1
abundance: few
CDR3aa: ASSRPVQVLNTEAF

v_gene: TRBV6-2/TRBV6-3
j_gene: TRBJ1-1
abundance: .
CDR3aa: ASIAGAGSGVHTEGF

v_gene: TRBV20-1
j_gene: TRBJ2-7
abundance: .
CDR3aa: SARVGGRGYEQY

v_gene: TRBV20-1
j_gene: TRBJ1-5
abundance: medium-sized
CDR3aa: SATRGKESNQPQH

v_gene: TRBV11-2
j_gene: TRBJ2-5
abundance: once
CDR3aa: ASSLDAETQY

v_gene: TRBV19
j_gene: TRBJ1-1
abundance: many
CDR3aa: ASSIAGTNTEAF

v_gene: TRBV2
j_gene: TRBJ2-3
abundance: once
CDR3aa: ASSVGTASTDTQS

v_gene: TRBV28
j_gene: TRBJ2-7
abundance: many
CDR3aa: ASSSGTSY

v_gene: TRBV11-2
j_gene: TRBJ2-2
abundance: .
CDR3aa: ASSRGLAGAYGVGELF

v_gene: TRBV15
j_gene: TRBJ2-5
abundance: .
CDR3aa: ATSRDGTSRETQY